One sample yielded the 3 T cell receptor beta chains listed below, sequenced in a study of T cell responses to AZD1222 COVID-19 vaccine. The table came from immunoSEQ multiplex PCR; TCRdb's copy has only in-frame clones and leaves some out. The sample comprises roughly 100,000 clones, roughly 88% of which are singletons, and 20% to 25% rests with the top ten. Sequenced material: peripheral blood, taken on day 0 of AZD1222 vaccination. The receptor set was obtained from an adult in good health.

The chain employs TRBV7-8 and TRBJ1-2, with D perhaps matching TRBD1 (5 bases). Germline V lookup: CDR1 SGHVS, CDR2 FQNEAQ. The CDR3 runs to 14 residues. The ends were cut back, 4 bases at V and 0 bases at J, with 9 bases in the middle. CDR3 sequence (DNA): TGTGCCAGCAGCTCCGGGGCTGCTAACTATGGCTACACCTTC. This translates into CASSSGAANYGYTF.

The rearrangement uses TRBV11-2 and TRBJ1-1; no firm D call. The CDR3 is made up of 12 amino acids. CDR1 is SGHAT, CDR2 FQNNGV, per germline. Trimming stripped 1 base from V and 11 bases from J, with 11 bases between. CDR3 loop: CASSLGYKLAFF. The CDR3 DNA reads as TGTGCCAGCAGCTTAGGTTACAAGTTGGCTTTCTTT.

The chain uses TRBV15 and TRBJ2-7; TRBD1 might be the D (6 bases). With 0 bases removed from V and 6 bases from J, the gap between germline ends came to 12 bases. CDR1 and CDR2 from the germline V gene are LNHNV and YYDKDF (reference sequence). This CDR3 contains 14 residues. The CDR3 is CATSRDKQGLEQYF. The CDR3 DNA reads TGTGCCACCAGCAGAGATAAACAGGGTCTCGAGCAGTACTTC.